Following are 21 T cell receptor beta chains from one sample sequenced in a study of T-cell reconstitution after alpha-beta-depleted transplantation in children. It was with unique molecular identifiers that the TCRbeta library was prepared. TCRdb re-called the PCR reads with MiXCR, one entry per CDR3 protein. The table shows fewer than 95,000 distinct CDR3 sequences, with 12% occurring only once. Specimen: PBMCs from the stem cell graft donor, collected from the stem cell graft. The receptors were gathered from a human donor who donated a stem cell graft to a child with inherited bone marrow failure.

This clonotype was picked up many times. The V gene is TRBV7-2, the J gene TRBJ2-7, with D maybe TRBD1 (6 bases). Germline loops: CDR1 SGHTA, CDR2 FQGNSA. The CDR3 contains 15 residues. V gave up 5 bases and J gave up 0 bases, with 14 bases separating them. CDR3 nucleotides: TGTGCCAGCAGCATCTATGGGACAAACTCCTACGAGCAGTACTTC. Its translation is CASSIYGTNSYEQYF.

This clonotype was recorded many times. The CDR3 coding sequence is TGTGCCAGCAGCTTTTTTGGGGGGAGCTCCTACAATGAGCAGTTCTTC. Translated: CASSFFGGSSYNEQFF. The genes are TRBV7-2 and TRBJ2-1; maybe TRBD2 (6 bases). Germline lookup yields CDR1 SGHTA and CDR2 FQGNSA. The V end lost 3 bases, the J end lost 0 bases, and 12 bases lay between the germline ends. The CDR3 runs to 16 residues. The full variable domain, its missing parts supplied by reference TRBV7-2 and TRBJ2-1, is GAGVSQSPSNKVTEKGKDVELRCDPISGHTALYWYRQSLGQGLEFLIYFQGNSAPDKSGLPSDRFSAERTGGSVSTLTIQRTQQEDSAVYLCASSFFGGSSYNEQFFGPGTRLTVL.

This clonotype came up many times. The chain recombines TRBV7-9 with TRBJ2-1, with TRBD2 identical over 9 bases. Germline assignment: CDR1 SEHNR and CDR2 FQNEAQ (reference sequence). V dropped 6 bases and J dropped 7; count of bases not matched to a gene: 7. The CDR3 spans 14 residues. The CDR3 loop reads CASSGSGGPNEQFF. The CDR3 region has the DNA TGTGCCAGCAGTGGTAGCGGGGGCCCGAATGAGCAGTTCTTC.

This clonotype was seen ten or more times. The chain links TRBV7-2 to TRBJ2-2; 9 nucleotides match TRBD1. J lost 5 bases, V lost 3 bases, and 4 bases had no gene match. Germline assignment: CDR1 SGHTA and CDR2 FQGNSA. This CDR3 contains 15 residues. CDR3 in amino acids: CASSFRDRETGELFF. The CDR3 bases are TGTGCCAGCAGCTTCCGGGACAGGGAAACCGGGGAGCTGTTTTTT.

This clonotype was counted ten times or more. This sequence joins TRBV7-9 and TRBJ2-5; 7 nucleotides agree with TRBD2. Germline CDR1 SEHNR, CDR2 FQNEAQ (reference sequence). V was pared by 8 bases and J by 2 bases, with 5 bases of the junction left unmatched. The CDR3 covers 13 residues. CDR3 residues: CASRAGEQETQYF. Written as DNA, the CDR3 is TGTGCCAGCCGGGCGGGGGAGCAAGAGACCCAGTACTTC.

This clonotype has a count of ten or more. The V gene is TRBV30, the J gene TRBJ2-7, with TRBD2 matching 7 bases. Per germline, CDR1 GTSNPN and CDR2 SVGIG (reference sequence). The length of the CDR3 is 11 residues. Germline trimming cut 5 bases from V and 6 bases from J; bases unmatched to any gene: 4. This CDR3 is CAWGWEGEQYF. The CDR3 nucleotides are TGTGCCTGGGGGTGGGAGGGCGAGCAGTACTTC. The complete variable domain, with remaining parts taken from reference TRBV30 and TRBJ2-7, reads SQTIHQWPATLVQPVGSPLSLECTVEGTSNPNLYWYRQAAGRGLQLLFYSVGIGQISSEVPQNLSASRPQDRQFILSSKKLLLSDSGFYLCAWGWEGEQYFGPGTRLTVT.

This clonotype was counted at least ten times. The V call is TRBV11-2, the J call TRBJ2-7, with a possible D match to TRBD1 (6 bases). The CDR3 runs 16 residues. The V end lost 8 bases, the J end lost 2 bases, and 22 bases lay between the germline ends. The germline V gene encodes CDR1 SGHAT and CDR2 FQNNGV. CDR3 region: CASGSTLTGQAYEQYF. The CDR3 nucleotides are TGTGCCAGCGGGTCTACTCTGACAGGCCAGGCCTACGAGCAGTACTTC.

This chain uses TRBV13 with TRBJ2-7; D gene unclear. Germline V lookup: CDR1 PRHDT, CDR2 FYEKMQ (reference sequence). The V gene lost 7 bases and the J gene lost 5 bases, with 12 bases spanning the gap. This CDR3 is built from 12 residues. This chain's CDR3 is CASTYLSNEQYF. The DNA of the CDR3 is TGTGCCAGCACCTACCTCTCAAACGAGCAGTACTTC.

This clonotype was observed many times. The rearrangement joins TRBV4-3 to TRBJ2-1; TRBD2 might be the D (6 bases). The V end was cut by 0 bases, the J end by 8 bases, with 20 bases between. In germline, CDR1 is LGHNA, CDR2 YSLEER. The CDR3 loop spans 17 amino acids. CDR3 DNA: TGCGCCAGCAGCCAAGAGAGAAGTGCCTGGGAGGCGGATGAGCAGTTCTTC. Translating gives CASSQERSAWEADEQFF.

The table lists this clonotype with many counts. The chain combines TRBV5-5 with TRBJ1-3, with D unresolved. V was cut by 4 bases and J by 0 bases, with 14 bases left in between. CDR1 is SGHKS, CDR2 YYEKEE, per germline (reference sequence). The CDR3 totals 16 residues. For the CDR3, the DNA is TGTGCCAGCAGCCAAAGGTCGCGTATCTCTGGAAACACCATATATTTT. This gives the protein CASSQRSRISGNTIYF. The full variable domain, completed using reference TRBV5-5 and TRBJ1-3, is DAGVTQSPTHLIKTRGQQVTLRCSPISGHKSVSWYQQVLGQGPQFIFQYYEKEERGRGNFPDRFSARQFPNYSSELNVNALLLGDSALYLCASSQRSRISGNTIYFGEGSWLTVV.

This clonotype was picked up a small number of times. This rearrangement joins TRBV5-1 to TRBJ1-1, with 10 nucleotides matching TRBD1. V dropped 5 bases and J dropped 0; count of bases not matched to a gene: 7. Germline V gene data show CDR1 as SGHRS and CDR2 as YFSETQ. The CDR3 loop spans 16 amino acids. CDR3 residues: CASRDPGQGMNTEAFF. CDR3 nucleotides: TGCGCCAGCAGGGACCCGGGACAGGGGATGAACACTGAAGCTTTCTTT.

This clonotype was recorded many times. This chain connects TRBV7-9 to TRBJ2-1, with 8 nucleotides matching TRBD2. This CDR3 spans 18 amino acids. After removal of 1 base from V and 6 bases from J, the junction contained 14 bases not matched to a gene. Germline V CDR1 and CDR2: SEHNR, FQNEAQ (reference sequence). CDR3 in DNA: TGTGCCAGCAGCTTAGGAAGGCGTTCGGGGCGGGAGGTCAATGAGCAGTTCTTC. The encoded protein is CASSLGRRSGREVNEQFF.

This sequence joins TRBV27 and TRBJ1-2; 11 bases line up with TRBD1. The CDR3 length is 14 residues. Germline V gene lookup returns CDR1 MNHEY and CDR2 SMNVEV (reference sequence). V shed 8 bases and J 7 bases; nucleotides not matched to a gene: 9. CDR3 sequence (DNA): TGTGCCAGCGCGCTGGGACAGGGGGGTCTTGGCTACACCTTC. Amino acid sequence: CASALGQGGLGYTF.

This clonotype was seen at least ten times. J is TRBJ1-2 and V is TRBV4-3; tentatively, D is TRBD1 (5 bases). V was clipped by 0 bases and J by 3 bases, with 8 bases between them. Per the germline V gene, CDR1 is LGHNA and CDR2 is YSLEER. The CDR3 totals 14 residues. CDR3 residues: CASSQEARDYGYTF. The CDR3, as DNA: TGCGCCAGCAGCCAAGAGGCCAGGGACTATGGCTACACCTTC.

This clonotype came up many times. V is TRBV7-2 and J is TRBJ1-1; no clear D gene. CDR1 is SGHTA and CDR2 is FQGNSA in the germline V gene. The V end lost 0 bases, the J end lost 6 bases, and 11 bases lay between the germline ends. CDR3 length: 14 amino acids. The CDR3 bases are TGTGCCAGCAGCTTAGCTTGGCAAATGGCTGAAGCTTTCTTT. The encoded protein is CASSLAWQMAEAFF. Variable domain in full (rest from reference TRBV7-2 and TRBJ1-1): GAGVSQSPSNKVTEKGKDVELRCDPISGHTALYWYRQSLGQGLEFLIYFQGNSAPDKSGLPSDRFSAERTGGSVSTLTIQRTQQEDSAVYLCASSLAWQMAEAFFGQGTRLTVV.

This clonotype was counted ten times or more. This rearrangement joins TRBV5-1 to TRBJ2-5; 9 bases align to TRBD2. Looked up from germline, CDR1 is SGHRS and CDR2 is YFSETQ. The CDR3 extends over 14 amino acids. Losses at the gene ends were 1 base for V and 4 bases for J; bases not matched to a gene: 2. CDR3 in amino acids: CASSLRGRGETQYF. The CDR3 coding sequence is TGCGCCAGCAGCTTGCGCGGGAGGGGAGAGACCCAGTACTTC.

This clonotype was counted a few times. The chain joins TRBV5-1 to TRBJ2-1; D gene uncertain. V lost 4 bases, J lost 7 bases, and 15 bases lay in between. Germline V gives CDR1 SGHRS, CDR2 YFSETQ. The length of the CDR3 is 14 residues. The CDR3 nucleotides are TGCGCCAGCAGCCTGGGTCATAACGGGAATGAGCAGTTCTTC. Encoded protein: CASSLGHNGNEQFF.

The table lists this clonotype with a few counts. CDR3 protein: CASSLITPVEQFF. Written as DNA, the CDR3 is TGTGCCAGCAGCCTAATTACCCCGGTGGAGCAGTTCTTC. The rearrangement joins TRBV28 to TRBJ2-1; D ambiguous. This CDR3 has 13 residues. Germline V gives CDR1 MDHEN, CDR2 SYDVKM. V was pared by 6 bases and J by 10 bases, with 16 bases between. The variable domain in full, with the rest retrieved from reference TRBV28 and TRBJ2-1, is DVKVTQSSRYLVKRTGEKVFLECVQDMDHENMFWYRQDPGLGLRLIYFSYDVKMKEKGDIPEGYSVSREKKERFSLILESASTNQTSMYLCASSLITPVEQFFGPGTRLTVL.

This clonotype came up many times. The V call is TRBV5-1, the J call TRBJ1-2; D is uncertain. The germline gives CDR1 SGHRS, CDR2 YFSETQ. This CDR3 is built from 12 residues. V was cut by 1 base and J by 6 bases, with 7 bases left in between. CDR3 loop: CASSLTADGYTF. CDR3 DNA sequence: TGCGCCAGCAGCTTGACCGCCGATGGCTACACCTTC.

As to this clonotype: Given a much more abundant clone one base away, this may be a read error. The gene calls are TRBV7-9 and TRBJ2-2; 8 bases map to TRBD2. CDR3 length: 15 amino acids. Germline V gene sequence: CDR1 SEHNR, CDR2 FQNEAQ (reference sequence). The chain's CDR3 is CASSQAGAPGGELLF. The CDR3 DNA is TGTGCCAGCAGCCAAGCGGGAGCACCGGGCGGGGAGCTGCTTTTT. Looking up the rest from reference TRBV7-9 and TRBJ2-2 gives the full variable domain: DTGVSQNPRHKITKRGQNVTFRCDPISEHNRLYWYRQTLGQGPEFLTYFQNEAQLEKSRLLSDRFSAERPKGSFSTLEIQRTEQGDSAMYLCASSQAGAPGGELLFGEGSRLTVL.

In this sample, this clonotype turned up many times. The CDR3 is CASGLSGRTGELFF. The CDR3, as DNA: TGTGCTAGTGGTTTGTCAGGGCGGACCGGGGAGCTGTTTTTT. The V and J genes are TRBV12-5 and TRBJ2-2; D perhaps matches TRBD1 (5 bases). This CDR3 has 14 amino acids. Germline assignment: CDR1 LGHNT and CDR2 FRNRAP. Trimming took 2 bases from V and 5 from J, leaving 9 bases between them.